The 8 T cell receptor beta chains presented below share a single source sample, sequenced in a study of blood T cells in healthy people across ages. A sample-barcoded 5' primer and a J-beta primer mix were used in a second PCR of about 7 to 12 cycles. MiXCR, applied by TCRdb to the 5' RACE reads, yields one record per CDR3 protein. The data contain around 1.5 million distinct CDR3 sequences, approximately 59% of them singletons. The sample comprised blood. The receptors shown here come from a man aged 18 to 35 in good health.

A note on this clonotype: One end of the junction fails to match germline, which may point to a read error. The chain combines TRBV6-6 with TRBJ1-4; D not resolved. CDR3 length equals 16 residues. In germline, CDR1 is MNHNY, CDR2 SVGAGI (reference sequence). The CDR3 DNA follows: TGTGCCAGCAGTGGGCTCGAAGGCCCTTTTAATGAAGAACTGTTTTTT. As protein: CASSGLEGPFNEELFF.

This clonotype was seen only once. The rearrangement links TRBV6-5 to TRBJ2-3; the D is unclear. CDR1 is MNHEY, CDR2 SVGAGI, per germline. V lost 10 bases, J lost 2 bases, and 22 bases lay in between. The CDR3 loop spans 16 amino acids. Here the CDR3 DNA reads TGTGCCAACAGCCGAACGGCTACAGTTATCACAGATACGCAGTATTTT. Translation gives CANSRTATVITDTQYF.

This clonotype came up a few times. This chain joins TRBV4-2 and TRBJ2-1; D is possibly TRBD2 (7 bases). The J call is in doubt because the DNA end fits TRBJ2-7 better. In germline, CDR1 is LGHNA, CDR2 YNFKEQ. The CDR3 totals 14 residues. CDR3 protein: CASSPAGQIYEQYF. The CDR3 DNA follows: TGTGCCAGCAGCCCAGCGGGACAAATCTACGAGCAGTACTTC.

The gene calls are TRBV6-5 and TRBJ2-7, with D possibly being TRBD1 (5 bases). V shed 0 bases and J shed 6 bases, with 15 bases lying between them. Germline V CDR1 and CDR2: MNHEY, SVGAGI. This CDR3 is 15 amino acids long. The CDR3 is CASSYSSKGAREQYF. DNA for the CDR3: TGTGCCAGCAGTTACTCATCTAAAGGGGCTCGCGAGCAGTACTTC.

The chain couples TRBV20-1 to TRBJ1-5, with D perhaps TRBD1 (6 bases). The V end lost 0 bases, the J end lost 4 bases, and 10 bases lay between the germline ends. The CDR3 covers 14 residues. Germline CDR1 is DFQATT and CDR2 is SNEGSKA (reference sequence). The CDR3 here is CSARDRGANQPQHF. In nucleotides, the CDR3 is TGCAGTGCTAGAGATAGGGGGGCAAATCAGCCCCAGCATTTT.

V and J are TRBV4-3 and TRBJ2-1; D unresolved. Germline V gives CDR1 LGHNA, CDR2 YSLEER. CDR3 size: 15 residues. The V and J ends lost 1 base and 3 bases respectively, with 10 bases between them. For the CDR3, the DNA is TGCGCCAGCAGCCAAGTTCCCCAAAACTACAATGAGCAGTTCTTC. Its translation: CASSQVPQNYNEQFF.

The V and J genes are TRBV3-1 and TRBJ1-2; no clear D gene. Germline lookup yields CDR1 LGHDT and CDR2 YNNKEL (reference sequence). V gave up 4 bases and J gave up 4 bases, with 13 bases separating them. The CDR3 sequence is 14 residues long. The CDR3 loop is CASSPHAGVYGYTF. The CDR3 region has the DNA TGTGCCAGCAGCCCTCACGCGGGTGTCTATGGCTACACCTTC.

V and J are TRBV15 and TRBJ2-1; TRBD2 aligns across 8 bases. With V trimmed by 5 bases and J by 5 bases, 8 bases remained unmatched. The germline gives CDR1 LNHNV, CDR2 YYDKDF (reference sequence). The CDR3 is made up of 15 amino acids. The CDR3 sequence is CATSGGRGDNNEQFF. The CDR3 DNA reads TGTGCCACCAGCGGGGGGCGGGGGGACAACAATGAGCAGTTCTTC. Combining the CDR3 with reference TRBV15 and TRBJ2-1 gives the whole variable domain DAMVIQNPRYQVTQFGKPVTLSCSQTLNHNVMYWYQQKSSQAPKLLFHYYDKDFNNEADTPDNFQSRRPNTSFCFLDIRSPGLGDTAMYLCATSGGRGDNNEQFFGPGTRLTVL.